These 16 T cell receptor beta chains were all obtained from the same sample, sequenced in a study of monozygotic twins with inflammatory bowel disease. From the 5' RACE reads, TCRdb lists one entry per CDR3 protein and no DNA. In all, the sample yields about 200,000 distinct CDR3 sequences. The sample comprised blood. The receptors stem from a human donor with ulcerative colitis or Crohn's disease, or a healthy co-twin of an affected twin (not recorded which).

The rearrangement joins TRBV7-9 to TRBJ1-6; TCRdb selects TRBD1, and the lack of DNA leaves this call unchecked. The germline V gene has CDR1 SEHNR and CDR2 FQNEAQ (reference sequence). The CDR3 length is 15 residues. This CDR3 reads CASSLEGVGNSPLHF.

The gene calls are TRBV7-2 and TRBJ2-5. This CDR3 has 12 amino acids. The V gene's germline CDR1 is SGHTA and CDR2 FQGNSA. The chain's CDR3 is CASSLVRETQYF.

This chain uses TRBV7-3 with TRBJ2-1. Germline lookup yields CDR1 SGHTA and CDR2 FQGTGA. The CDR3 runs to 15 residues. The chain's CDR3 is CASSLTGISYNEQFF.

The chain employs TRBV20-1 and TRBJ2-1. The CDR3 has 13 residues. The germline V gene encodes CDR1 DFQATT and CDR2 SNEGSKA (reference sequence). This chain's CDR3 is CSASDAGPSEQFF.

This chain uses TRBV6-2 or TRBV6-3 with TRBJ2-1; TCRdb selects TRBD2, and the lack of DNA leaves this call unchecked. The CDR3 totals 14 residues. Germline CDR1 is MNHEY and CDR2 is SVGEGT. The CDR3 sequence: CASSYSAGRYEQFF.

The chain is built from TRBV11-1 and TRBJ2-1; there is no DNA to check the TCRdb D call of TRBD2. Germline-derived CDR1 and CDR2 are SGHAT and FQDESV (reference sequence). The CDR3 runs to 18 residues. CDR3 loop: CASSLPTTGTSGIDEQFF.

The rearrangement joins TRBV4-2 to TRBJ1-2. Germline lookup yields CDR1 LGHNA and CDR2 YNFKEQ. The length of the CDR3 is 17 residues. The CDR3 region is CASSQASEGRLSYGYTF.

Here the CDR3 reads CASSNPGLALDEQFF. This chain joins TRBV6-5 and TRBJ2-1; as DNA is missing, the TRBD2 call by TCRdb cannot be tested. CDR3 length equals 15 residues. Germline CDR1 MNHEY, CDR2 SVGAGI.

The chain uses TRBV30 and TRBJ1-1. This CDR3 contains 13 residues. CDR1 and CDR2 (germline): GTSNPN, SVGIG (reference sequence). CDR3 amino acids: CAWRGHPNTEAFF.

This rearrangement joins TRBV6-5 to TRBJ2-1. Per the germline V gene, CDR1 is MNHEY and CDR2 is SVGAGI. The CDR3 is 11 residues long. The CDR3 reads CASSALNEQFF.

The rearrangement uses TRBV6-5 and TRBJ1-4. This CDR3 region has 15 residues. Germline CDR1 MNHEY, CDR2 SVGAGI. CDR3 loop: CASSSTRSTNEKLFF.

This rearrangement joins TRBV5-1 to TRBJ2-2; TCRdb's D call of TRBD2 is untestable without DNA. The germline CDR1 and CDR2 sequences are SGHRS and YFSETQ. The CDR3 runs 18 residues. The CDR3 loop is CASSLRRASGSNTGELFF.

This chain connects TRBV28 to TRBJ2-1; TCRdb returns TRBD1, unconfirmable since there is no DNA. Germline values: CDR1 MDHEN, CDR2 SYDVKM. The CDR3 is 15 residues long. Here the CDR3 reads CASRLGTESYNEQFF.

The rearrangement links TRBV6-1 to TRBJ1-2; no DNA is available, so the TRBD1 call from TCRdb remains unchecked. This CDR3 region has 15 residues. CDR1 and CDR2 (germline): MNHNS, SASEGT. This chain's CDR3 is CASSEIQVSNYGYTF.

The rearrangement links TRBV4-3 to TRBJ1-5; TCRdb calls TRBD1, which cannot be checked without DNA. The CDR3 is made up of 13 amino acids. Germline assignment: CDR1 LGHNA and CDR2 YSLEER. CDR3 protein: CASSQDFRDPQHF.

This sequence joins TRBV5-3 and TRBJ2-5; the D gene TCRdb calls, TRBD2, cannot be checked with no DNA. TRBV5-3 is designated an ORF whose function remains uncertain. CDR3 length equals 13 residues. The CDR3: CARSRGGSETQYF.